This TCR beta chain was observed in a study of T cell responses to AZD1222 COVID-19 vaccine. Profiling relied on immunoSEQ multiplex PCR, and the TCRdb table lists in-frame clones only, not all of them. This table holds 130,000 to 150,000 clones, approximately 89% found once. Investigators merged groups given second doses at roughly 4 or roughly 12 weeks. In the case of this clone: Antigen unknown.

There are 12 residues in the CDR3. Per the germline V gene, CDR1 is KGHSH and CDR2 is LQKENI. Between the trimmed V and J ends, which lost 3 bases and 5 bases, there was a span of 4 bases. Study-wide points: Along spike, vaccine-associated CD4 TCRs were found throughout, with dominance at 160-218 and 743-854. Per reports, nearly half of all spike-specific TCRs target regions that are unmutated in variants. It should be noted that donors were predominantly white British and more often female, and clonal diversity was possibly underestimated.

The sample in question was peripheral blood, obtained 28 days after the second AZD1222 dose. The chain uses TRBV18 and TRBJ2-2; no clear D. The origin of this receptor is an adult who received the AZD1222 COVID-19 vaccine. CDR3 amino acids: CASSPETGELFF. The CDR3 coding sequence is TGTGCCAGCTCACCTGAGACCGGGGAGCTGTTTTTT.